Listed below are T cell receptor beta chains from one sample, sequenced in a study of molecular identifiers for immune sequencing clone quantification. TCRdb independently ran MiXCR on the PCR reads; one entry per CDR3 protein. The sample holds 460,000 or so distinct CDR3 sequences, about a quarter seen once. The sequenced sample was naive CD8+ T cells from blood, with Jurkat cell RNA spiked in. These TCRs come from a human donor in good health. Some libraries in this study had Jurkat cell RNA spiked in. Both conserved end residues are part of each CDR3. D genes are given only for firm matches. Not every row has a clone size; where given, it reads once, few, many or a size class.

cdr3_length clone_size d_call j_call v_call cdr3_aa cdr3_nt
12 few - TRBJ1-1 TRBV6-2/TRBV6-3 CASSFSSGEAFF TGTGCCAGCAGTTTCTCGTCGGGTGAAGCTTTCTTT
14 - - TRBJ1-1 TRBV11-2 CASSLLDRNTEAFF TGTGCCAGCAGCTTATTGGACAGGAACACTGAAGCTTTCTTT
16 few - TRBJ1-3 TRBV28 CASSLFVSPGGNTIYF TGTGCCAGCAGTTTATTTGTCTCACCCGGGGGAAACACCATATATTTT
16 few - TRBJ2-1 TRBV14 CASSQPSGPSYNEQFF TGTGCCAGCAGCCAACCCTCAGGTCCGTCCTACAATGAGCAGTTCTTC
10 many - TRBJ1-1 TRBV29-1 CSVVLQSAFF TGCAGCGTTGTATTACAATCAGCTTTCTTT
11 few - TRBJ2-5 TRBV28 CATREEETQYF TGTGCCACCCGAGAGGAAGAGACCCAGTACTTC
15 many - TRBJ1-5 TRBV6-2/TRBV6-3 CASTNGPRGNQPQHF TGTGCCAGCACCAACGGACCGCGCGGCAATCAGCCCCAGCATTTT
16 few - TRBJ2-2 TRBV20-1 CSARDLSRENTGELFF TGCAGTGCTAGAGATTTATCGAGGGAGAACACCGGGGAGCTGTTTTTT
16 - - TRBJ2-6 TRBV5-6 CASSLVGHSGANVLTF TGTGCCAGCAGCTTGGTGGGCCACTCTGGGGCCAACGTCCTGACTTTC
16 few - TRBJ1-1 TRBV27 CASSSLMGRMNTEAFF TGTGCCAGCAGTTCACTAATGGGGAGAATGAACACTGAAGCTTTCTTT
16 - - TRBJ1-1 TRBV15 CATSSEKGGLNTEAFF TGTGCCACCAGCTCGGAAAAGGGGGGGCTGAACACTGAAGCTTTCTTT
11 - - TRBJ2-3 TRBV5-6 CASSSVVGEYF TGTGCCAGCAGCTCCGTGGTCGGGGAGTATTTT
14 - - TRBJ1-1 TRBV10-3 CAISESGGRTEAFF TGTGCCATCAGTGAGTCAGGGGGTAGGACTGAAGCTTTCTTT
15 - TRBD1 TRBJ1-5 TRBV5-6 CASSLAGTGNQPQHF TGTGCCAGCAGCTTGGCCGGGACAGGAAATCAGCCCCAGCATTTT
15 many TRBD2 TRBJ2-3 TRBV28 CASSLTSGITDTQYF TGTGCCAGCAGTCTGACTAGCGGGATCACAGATACGCAGTATTTT
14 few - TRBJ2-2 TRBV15 CATSSGINTGELFF TGTGCCACCAGCAGCGGGATAAACACCGGGGAGCTGTTTTTT
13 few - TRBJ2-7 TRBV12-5 CASGLVERDEQYF TGTGCTAGTGGTTTGGTTGAGAGGGACGAGCAGTACTTC
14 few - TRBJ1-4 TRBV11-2 CASSFGPTGEKLFF TGTGCCAGCAGCTTTGGGCCGACGGGTGAAAAACTGTTTTTT
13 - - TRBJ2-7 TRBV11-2 CASGLRGSYEQYF TGTGCCAGCGGACTGCGGGGATCCTACGAGCAGTACTTC
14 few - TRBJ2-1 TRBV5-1 CASSQDSGFNEQFF TGCGCCAGCAGCCAGGACAGCGGTTTCAATGAGCAGTTCTTC
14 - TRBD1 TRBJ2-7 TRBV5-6 CASSPWYRGYEQYF TGTGCCAGCAGCCCTTGGTACAGGGGCTACGAGCAGTACTTC
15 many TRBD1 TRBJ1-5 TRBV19 CASSPGQGNNQPQHF TGTGCCAGTAGTCCGGGACAGGGCAACAATCAGCCCCAGCATTTT
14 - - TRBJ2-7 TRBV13 CASSLGRGVYEQYF TGTGCCAGCAGCTTAGGCAGAGGGGTCTACGAGCAGTACTTC
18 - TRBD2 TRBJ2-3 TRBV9 CASSVGLAGNPSPDTQYF TGTGCCAGCAGCGTAGGCCTAGCGGGAAACCCTAGCCCAGATACGCAGTATTTT
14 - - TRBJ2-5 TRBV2 CASSTGLEKETQYF TGTGCCAGCAGTACCGGCTTGGAAAAAGAGACCCAGTACTTC
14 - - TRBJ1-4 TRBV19 CASSISPRPEKLFF TGTGCCAGTAGTATCTCCCCAAGGCCTGAAAAACTGTTTTTT
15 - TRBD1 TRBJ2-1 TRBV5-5 CASSGTGDSYNEQFF TGTGCCAGCAGCGGGACAGGGGATAGCTACAATGAGCAGTTCTTC
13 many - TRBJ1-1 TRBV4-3 CASSQDGGTEAFF TGCGCCAGCAGCCAAGACGGAGGGACTGAAGCTTTCTTT
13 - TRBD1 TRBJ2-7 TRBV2 CASTPGGLVEQYF TGTGCCAGCACCCCAGGGGGCTTGGTCGAGCAGTACTTC
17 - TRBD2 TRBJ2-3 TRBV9 CASSPKGTSGSADTQYF TGTGCCAGCAGCCCTAAAGGGACTAGCGGGAGTGCAGATACGCAGTATTTT